A selection of T cell receptor beta chains follows, all from one sample in a study of blood T cell repertoires in COVID-19. Libraries were prepared by immunoSEQ multiplex PCR; TCRdb keeps only in-frame clonotypes and omits some of them. Of approximately 470,000 clones in the sample, about 90% are singletons; the top ten hold around 0.7%. Sequences were obtained from PBMCs or T cells enriched from blood (not recorded which). The receptors here all came from a woman between 18 and 29 years old who had recovered from COVID-19. Each CDR3 is given with its conserved first and last residue. A D gene is named only where the DNA matches it firmly. Clone sizes are given selectively: once, few, many, or a class where the clone is expanded.

TRBD2 | NA | TRBJ2-3 | TRBV19 | CASSIKATSGGPSTDTQYF | TGTGCCAGTAGTATAAAGGCGACTAGCGGGGGACCTAGCACAGATACGCAGTATTTT
TRBD1 | NA | TRBJ1-2 | TRBV6-5 | CASSYSGGGIYGYTF | TGTGCCAGCAGTTACTCCGGAGGGGGCATCTATGGCTACACCTTC
TRBD1 | NA | TRBJ1-1 | TRBV5-1 | CASSFQGATGNTEAFF | TGCGCCAGCAGCTTCCAGGGGGCGACAGGGAACACTGAAGCTTTCTTT
TRBD1 | NA | TRBJ2-7 | TRBV6-6 | CASRYGSGQGGEQYF | TGTGCCAGCAGATACGGTTCGGGACAGGGGGGGGAGCAGTACTTC
NA | NA | TRBJ2-1 | TRBV2 | CASSASRTRISYNEQFF | TGTGCCAGCAGTGCGTCTAGGACTCGGATTTCCTACAATGAGCAGTTCTTC
NA | NA | TRBJ2-3 | TRBV6-1 | CASSETILGTDTQYF | TGTGCCAGCAGTGAGACTATCTTGGGCACAGATACGCAGTATTTT
NA | NA | TRBJ2-1 | TRBV9 | CASSRGLEQFF | TGTGCCAGCAGTCGAGGGCTTGAGCAGTTCTTC
TRBD2 | medium-sized | TRBJ2-2 | TRBV27 | CASSRGTSGNTGELFF | TGTGCCAGCAGCCGCGGGACTAGCGGAAACACCGGGGAGCTGTTTTTT
NA | NA | TRBJ1-4 | TRBV6-1 | CASSEPQGIGLKATNEKLFF | TGTGCCAGCAGTGAACCGCAGGGGATTGGACTTAAGGCAACTAATGAAAAACTGTTTTTT
NA | once | TRBJ2-7 | TRBV6-1 | CASSEGYYGRQGLTNEQYF | TGTGCCAGCAGTGAAGGATATTACGGACGGCAGGGGCTAACCAACGAGCAGTACTTC
NA | NA | TRBJ1-1 | TRBV30 | CAWRGDPVEAFF | TGTGCCTGGAGAGGGGATCCAGTTGAAGCTTTCTTT
TRBD1 | NA | TRBJ2-2 | TRBV29-1 | CSAGTVNTGELFF | TGCAGCGCTGGGACAGTGAACACCGGGGAGCTGTTTTTT
TRBD1 | NA | TRBJ1-1 | TRBV2 | CASRATGAIPNTEAFF | TGTGCCAGCAGAGCCACAGGGGCGATACCGAACACTGAAGCTTTCTTT
NA | NA | TRBJ1-5 | TRBV6-5 | CASRKGGGRQPQHF | TGTGCCAGCAGGAAGGGAGGGGGTAGACAGCCCCAGCATTTT
TRBD1 | NA | TRBJ1-2 | TRBV24-1 | CATSDPNRQGMGGYTF | TGTGCCACCAGTGACCCTAACCGACAGGGGATGGGGGGCTACACCTTC
NA | NA | TRBJ1-2 | TRBV7-2 | CASSLPGRIYGYTF | TGTGCCAGCAGCTTACCTGGCAGGATCTATGGCTACACCTTC
TRBD1 | NA | TRBJ1-5 | TRBV19 | CASSKDREGNQPQHF | TGTGCCAGTAGTAAGGACAGGGAGGGCAATCAGCCCCAGCATTTT
TRBD1 | NA | TRBJ2-7 | TRBV3-1/TRBV3-2 | CASSQDRDRGRLEQYF | TGTGCCAGCAGCCAAGATAGGGACAGGGGCCGATTGGAGCAGTACTTC
TRBD1 | NA | TRBJ2-7 | TRBV6-4 | CASLSSGQGAYEQYF | TGTGCCAGCTTGTCCTCGGGACAGGGCGCCTACGAGCAGTACTTC
NA | NA | TRBJ1-1 | TRBV6-5 | CASSRGGEKAFF | TGTGCCAGCAGTCGAGGGGGGGAAAAAGCTTTCTTT
NA | NA | TRBJ1-3 | TRBV19 | CASREDSAISGNTIYF | TGTGCCAGTAGGGAGGATTCTGCCATCTCTGGAAACACCATATATTTT
TRBD1 | NA | TRBJ2-1 | TRBV14 | CASSLWTGNNEQFF | TGTGCCAGCAGCCTGTGGACAGGTAACAATGAGCAGTTCTTC
NA | NA | TRBJ1-1 | TRBV28 | CASSWDTLNTEAFF | TGTGCCAGCAGTTGGGACACGTTGAACACTGAAGCTTTCTTT
TRBD1 | NA | TRBJ1-3 | TRBV10-3 | CAIKPETGGTSTGNTIYF | TGTGCCATCAAACCCGAGACAGGGGGCACCTCTACAGGAAACACCATATATTTT
TRBD1 | NA | TRBJ1-2 | TRBV12-3/TRBV12-4 | CASSRGQDYGYTF | TGTGCCAGCAGCCGCGGACAGGACTATGGCTACACCTTC
TRBD1 | NA | TRBJ1-4 | TRBV19 | CASKTGLYEKLFF | TGTGCCAGTAAGACAGGGTTATACGAAAAACTGTTTTTT
NA | NA | TRBJ1-4 | TRBV5-4 | CASSPGGQGEKLFF | TGTGCCAGCAGCCCGGGGGGGCAAGGGGAAAAACTGTTTTTT
TRBD1 | NA | TRBJ1-2 | TRBV5-1 | CASSSQGAQNYGYTF | TGCGCCAGCAGCTCCCAGGGGGCCCAAAACTATGGCTACACCTTC
NA | NA | TRBJ2-3 | TRBV11-3 | CASSLGSRGSASDTQYF | TGTGCCAGCAGCTTAGGTTCCAGGGGTAGCGCCTCGGATACGCAGTATTTT
NA | NA | TRBJ2-3 | TRBV15 | CATSRDLAGTDTQYF | TGTGCCACCAGCAGAGATCTAGCAGGCACAGATACGCAGTATTTT
NA | NA | TRBJ2-3 | TRBV14 | CASSKQGGDTQYF | TGTGCCAGCAGCAAACAGGGCGGGGATACGCAGTATTTT
TRBD1 | NA | TRBJ2-2 | TRBV2 | CASSATGTETGELFF | TGTGCCAGCAGTGCAACCGGGACAGAAACCGGGGAGCTGTTTTTT
NA | NA | TRBJ1-4 | TRBV5-1 | CASSLDGVGEKLFF | TGCGCCAGCAGCTTGGACGGAGTAGGAGAAAAACTGTTTTTT
TRBD1 | NA | TRBJ1-1 | TRBV3-1/TRBV3-2 | CASSHTGGNTEAFF | TGTGCCAGCAGCCATACAGGGGGAAACACTGAAGCTTTCTTT
NA | NA | TRBJ2-7 | TRBV7-2 | CASSSSGAGSYEQYF | TGTGCCAGCAGCTCGTCTGGGGCAGGATCCTACGAGCAGTACTTC
TRBD1 | NA | TRBJ1-2 | TRBV29-1 | CSVAGQGLVRGYTF | TGCAGCGTTGCTGGACAGGGGTTAGTTAGGGGCTACACCTTC
NA | NA | TRBJ2-1 | TRBV24-1 | CATSERAYNEQFF | TGTGCCACCAGTGAGCGGGCCTACAATGAGCAGTTCTTC
NA | once | TRBJ2-2 | TRBV4-2 | CASSQDQGSGELFF | TGTGCCAGCAGCCAAGATCAGGGTAGCGGGGAGCTGTTTTTT
NA | NA | TRBJ2-5 | TRBV4-1 | CASSPEGYQTQYF | TGCGCCAGCAGCCCCGAGGGTTACCAGACCCAGTACTTC
NA | NA | TRBJ1-4 | TRBV7-9 | CASSFALWGLAEKLFF | TGTGCCAGCAGCTTTGCTCTCTGGGGGCTAGCTGAAAAACTGTTTTTT
TRBD1 | few | TRBJ1-6 | TRBV3-1/TRBV3-2 | CASSLGTGYNSPLHF | TGTGCCAGCAGCTTAGGGACAGGGTATAATTCACCCCTCCACTTT
NA | few | TRBJ1-2 | TRBV28 | CASSPPGVLGYGYTF | TGTGCCAGCAGCCCACCAGGGGTCCTGGGCTATGGCTACACCTTC
NA | NA | TRBJ1-5 | TRBV6-5 | CASSPTGTLTQPQHF | TGTGCCAGCAGTCCAACAGGGACCTTAACTCAGCCCCAGCATTTT